Listed below are T cell receptor beta chains from one sample, sequenced in a study of blood T cell repertoires in COVID-19. Assay used: immunoSEQ multiplex PCR; TCRdb lists only in-frame clones, some missing. In the table there are around 200,000 clones, 86% of which are singletons. The sample was peripheral blood. These receptors all come from a woman older than 75 in a cohort sampled during active or convalescent COVID-19. Each CDR3 is given with its conserved first and last residue. D genes are given only for firm matches. Some rows have no size entry. The others give once, few or many, or a class for an expanded clone.

J,size,V,D,DNA,CDR3
TRBJ1-6,few,TRBV20-1,TRBD1,TGCAGTGCTAGTCACAGGGGGGCAAATTCACCCCTCCACTTT,CSASHRGANSPLHF
TRBJ1-5,-,TRBV2,-,TGTGCCAGCCAAATCCAGGGGCGGCAGCCCCAGCATTTT,CASQIQGRQPQHF
TRBJ1-1,-,TRBV6-6,-,TGTGCCAGCGCAGTTTTTTACAGGCGAGAAGCTTTCTTT,CASAVFYRREAFF
TRBJ2-2,-,TRBV19,TRBD1,TGTGCCAGTAGTTTGGGACAGCCGGCGTATGAGGGGACCGGGGAGCTGTTTTTT,CASSLGQPAYEGTGELFF
TRBJ1-2,once,TRBV10-3,-,TGTGCCATCAGTGAGTCGCAGTTTACGGGAGGCTACACCTTC,CAISESQFTGGYTF
TRBJ1-2,-,TRBV5-4,TRBD1,TGTGCCAGCAGCTTGGGTCACAGGGGGACTTACTATGGCTACACCTTC,CASSLGHRGTYYGYTF
TRBJ1-2,-,TRBV19,-,TGTGCCAGTAGCCTGGGCTCGTCAGGCCTGTATGGCTACACCTTC,CASSLGSSGLYGYTF
TRBJ2-5,-,TRBV30,TRBD1,TGTGCCTGGAGGAAACAGGGGCCCAACCCGGGGACCCAGTACTTC,CAWRKQGPNPGTQYF
TRBJ2-1,-,TRBV6-4,TRBD2,TGTGCCAGCCTCACGGAGGCGGGGGTCTCCTACAATGAGCAGTTCTTC,CASLTEAGVSYNEQFF
TRBJ2-1,-,TRBV24-1,-,TGTGCCACCAGTGATTTGCAATCTGATGCGGATGAGCAGTTCTTC,CATSDLQSDADEQFF
TRBJ2-1,-,TRBV24-1,-,TGTGCCACCAGTGATTTGCAGGCGCAATCCTACAATGAGCAGTTCTTC,CATSDLQAQSYNEQFF
TRBJ2-7,-,TRBV6-1,-,TGTGCCAGCAGTGACCGGGGTCCCCCGGGCGAGCAGTACTTC,CASSDRGPPGEQYF
TRBJ2-3,-,TRBV28,-,TGTGCCAGCAGTCCCCCTGGGCCCCCCACAGATACGCAGTATTTT,CASSPPGPPTDTQYF
TRBJ2-1,-,TRBV7-2,-,TGTGCCAGCAGCCCCTCCTCTCTGAATGAGCAGTTCTTC,CASSPSSLNEQFF
TRBJ1-3,-,TRBV6-5,-,TGTGCCAGCGGCGAGGGCTCCATCTCTGGAAACACCATATATTTT,CASGEGSISGNTIYF
TRBJ2-7,-,TRBV28,TRBD1,TGTGCCAGCAGCCCTTCGACAGGGGGCTACGAGCAGTACTTC,CASSPSTGGYEQYF
TRBJ1-2,-,TRBV4-3,-,TGCGCCAGCAGCCAAGGGCAGGGGTATGGCTACACCTTC,CASSQGQGYGYTF
TRBJ2-1,few,TRBV10-1,TRBD2,TGCGCCAGCAGTGAAGTAGCGGGAGGGTTCCATCGGCAGTTCTTC,CASSEVAGGFHRQFF
TRBJ2-2,few,TRBV6-5,TRBD2,TGTGCCAGCAGTCAGCGGGAGATTTTTACCGGGGAGCTGTTTTTT,CASSQREIFTGELFF
TRBJ2-4,-,TRBV10-3,-,TGTGCCATCAGTGAAGGAAACGCCGGAGAAAACATTCAGTACTTC,CAISEGNAGENIQYF
TRBJ2-7,-,TRBV5-1,TRBD1,TGCGCCAGCAGCATAGGGACAGCTGCAGCCTACGAGCAGTACTTC,CASSIGTAAAYEQYF
TRBJ1-1,-,TRBV5-5,-,TGTGCCAGCAGCCTTATTCATGGCGGGGAGCGGACTGAAGCTTTCTTT,CASSLIHGGERTEAFF
TRBJ2-5,-,TRBV20-1,-,TGCAGTGCTCGGGGAGAGACCCAGTACTTC,CSARGETQYF
TRBJ1-2,-,TRBV11-2,TRBD1,TGTGCCAGCAACGAACTCCGGGACAGTAACTATGGCTACACCTTC,CASNELRDSNYGYTF
TRBJ2-5,few,TRBV11-3,-,TGTGCCAGCAGCTCCAGGAGGGAACCGCGGCCCGAGACCCAGTACTTC,CASSSRREPRPETQYF
TRBJ1-1,-,TRBV5-1,-,TGCGCCAGCAGCGGGGGGGTGATGAACACTGAAGCTTTCTTT,CASSGGVMNTEAFF
TRBJ1-4,-,TRBV20-1,-,TGCAGTGCTAGTGATCCAGGGCTTGAAGCAGAAAAACTGTTTTTT,CSASDPGLEAEKLFF
TRBJ1-1,-,TRBV10-1,-,TGCGCCAGCAGTGAGGGGGCCCCTGCTGAAGCTTTCTTT,CASSEGAPAEAFF
TRBJ1-4,few,TRBV10-3,-,TGTGCCATCAGTGAGTCGAGGCAGGGTGGGGAAAAACTGTTTTTT,CAISESRQGGEKLFF
TRBJ1-2,-,TRBV29-1,-,TGCAGCGTCTCTTTGGGAGGCAACTATGGCTACACCTTC,CSVSLGGNYGYTF
TRBJ1-2,-,TRBV6-5,-,TGTGCCAGCAACGGGGCTAACTATGGCTACACCTTC,CASNGANYGYTF
TRBJ1-2,-,TRBV6-1,TRBD1,TGTGCCAGCAGTGAGACAGGGGGCTATGGCTACACCTTC,CASSETGGYGYTF
TRBJ2-2,-,TRBV28,TRBD1,TGTGCCAGCAGTTTATCCCCAGGACAGGGGGCGTACACCGGGGAGCTGTTTTTT,CASSLSPGQGAYTGELFF
TRBJ2-1,-,TRBV19,TRBD2,TGTGCCAGTAGTATAGCATCGCGGGAGGGCTATGAGCAGTTCTTC,CASSIASREGYEQFF
TRBJ1-5,-,TRBV6-1,-,TGTGCCAGCAGTGAAGCGGGGGGGGCTGGCAATCAGCCCCAGCATTTT,CASSEAGGAGNQPQHF
TRBJ1-4,-,TRBV29-1,-,TGCAGCGTTCCGGACAGAACTAATGAAAAACTGTTTTTT,CSVPDRTNEKLFF
TRBJ1-2,-,TRBV6-1,-,TGTGCCAGCAGTGAAGCACGGGGGGCGGCTCATGGCTACACCTTC,CASSEARGAAHGYTF
TRBJ1-4,-,TRBV6-5,-,TGTGCCAGCAGCAATCGACGCCGAGGTAATGAAAAACTGTTTTTT,CASSNRRRGNEKLFF
TRBJ1-1,-,TRBV6-5,TRBD1,TGTGCCAGCAGTTACTCACCTACAGGGGGCGGCACTGAAGCTTTCTTT,CASSYSPTGGGTEAFF
TRBJ2-1,-,TRBV10-3,TRBD2,TGTGCCATCAGGCATTCCAGCGGGAGGATTAACAATGAGCAGTTCTTC,CAIRHSSGRINNEQFF
TRBJ1-2,-,TRBV14,-,TGTGCCAGCAGCCAAAGACAGGCTGATGGCTACACCTTC,CASSQRQADGYTF
TRBJ1-6,-,TRBV19,-,TGTGCCAGTAGTATTCAACCGGATAATTCACCCCTCCACTTT,CASSIQPDNSPLHF
TRBJ1-5,many,TRBV29-1,-,TGCAGCGTCTCCGGAGGGACCAATCAGCCCCAGCATTTT,CSVSGGTNQPQHF
TRBJ2-7,few,TRBV7-2,-,TGTGCCAGCAGGATCTCAGGTGGCGAGCAGTACTTC,CASRISGGEQYF
TRBJ2-1,many,TRBV3-1/TRBV3-2,TRBD2,TGTGCCAGCAGCCATCGACTAGCGGGGACCAATGAGCAGTTCTTC,CASSHRLAGTNEQFF
TRBJ2-1,-,TRBV7-8,TRBD2,TGTGCCAGCAGCCCGCTAGGGACTAGAGCCAATGAGCAGTTCTTC,CASSPLGTRANEQFF